The 18 T cell receptor beta chains reported below all come from one sample, sequenced in a study of radiation and T cells in renal cell carcinoma. The method was immunoSEQ multiplex PCR; TCRdb's version includes in-frame clones alone and lacks a portion of them. The sample includes 100,000 to 150,000 clones, approximately 82% of them seen just once. Time point noted: baseline pretreatment blood. Treatment in this sample: 15 Gy SBRT to primary tumor, nephrectomy 4 weeks later. The sequencing here drew on blood, taken from a patient whose treatment included radiotherapy and nephrectomy. All receptors derive from a woman aged 55-69 years with renal cell carcinoma.

This chain links TRBV9 with TRBJ2-3, with a tentative D call TRBD2 (6 bases). This CDR3 spans 15 amino acids. V lost 0 bases, J lost 0 bases, and 8 bases lay in between. Germline V lookup: CDR1 SGDLS, CDR2 YYNGEE. The chain's CDR3 is CASSVVGSSTDTQYF. In DNA form, the CDR3 reads TGTGCCAGCAGCGTAGTCGGGAGCAGCACAGATACGCAGTATTTT.

The V and J genes are TRBV5-4 and TRBJ2-3, with D possibly TRBD2 on 7 matching bases. V dropped 5 bases and J dropped 5 bases, with 15 bases sitting between them. This CDR3 comprises 14 residues. The V gene's germline CDR1 is SGHNT and CDR2 YYREEE (reference sequence). The CDR3 DNA reads TGTGCCAGCAGTCTTGAGGGGGGGGGAGATACGCAGTATTTT. It yields the protein CASSLEGGGDTQYF. Using reference TRBV5-4 and TRBJ2-3 for the parts outside the CDR3, the full variable domain is ETGVTQSPTHLIKTRGQQVTLRCSSQSGHNTVSWYQQALGQGPQFIFQYYREEENGRGNFPPRFSGLQFPNYSSELNVNALELDDSALYLCASSLEGGGDTQYFGPGTRLTVL.

Remarks on this clone: In the same sample, other DNA sequences code for this CDR3. This chain uses TRBV19 with TRBJ1-1; TRBD1 is a possible D gene (5 bases). From germline, CDR1 is LNHDA and CDR2 SQIVND (reference sequence). The V end was cut by 3 bases, the J end by 3 bases, with 8 bases between. The CDR3 has 13 amino acids. CDR3 in amino acids: CASSIGTYTEAFF. CDR3 DNA sequence: TGTGCCAGTAGTATCGGGACGTACACTGAAGCTTTCTTT. Together with reference TRBV19 and TRBJ1-1, the CDR3 gives the full variable domain: DGGITQSPKYLFRKEGQNVTLSCEQNLNHDAMYWYRQDPGQGLRLIYYSQIVNDFQKGDIAEGYSVSREKKESFPLTVTSAQKNPTAFYLCASSIGTYTEAFFGQGTRLTVV.

This chain links TRBV11-1 with TRBJ2-7; 10 bases are shared with TRBD2. Trimming at V came to 4 bases and at J to 0 bases, leaving 0 bases not matched to a gene. Germline V gene lookup returns CDR1 SGHAT and CDR2 FQDESV (reference sequence). The CDR3 is 14 amino acids. The CDR3, as DNA: TGTGCCAGCAGCTCTAGCGGGAGCTCCTACGAGCAGTACTTC. It is translated as CASSSSGSSYEQYF.

This clone has just one count. This chain links TRBV6-5 with TRBJ2-7; 8 bases agree with TRBD2. Germline CDR1 reads MNHEY; CDR2 reads SVGAGI. V shed 3 bases, J shed 5 bases, and the junction held 6 bases outside the gene matches. The CDR3 runs to 14 residues. The CDR3 loop reads CASSYWREDNEQYF. CDR3 nucleotides: TGTGCCAGCAGTTATTGGCGGGAGGACAACGAGCAGTACTTC.

The count of this clone is one. The chain is built from TRBV18 and TRBJ1-1; D ambiguous. Trimming pared 2 bases from V and 0 bases from J, leaving 7 bases between. Germline V lookup: CDR1 KGHSH, CDR2 LQKENI. This CDR3 spans 14 amino acids. CDR3 bases: TGTGCCAGCTCACCAAAGAATTTGAACACTGAAGCTTTCTTT. It codes for CASSPKNLNTEAFF. Full variable domain (outside the CDR3, taken from reference TRBV18 and TRBJ1-1): NAGVMQNPRHLVRRRGQEARLRCSPMKGHSHVYWYRQLPEEGLKFMVYLQKENIIDESGMPKERFSAEFPKEGPSILRIQQVVRGDSAAYFCASSPKNLNTEAFFGQGTRLTVV.

In DNA, the CDR3 is TGTGCCAGTAGTCCCCCCCAGCTTTATATCCGGCCCCAGCATTTT. Translation: CASSPPQLYIRPQHF. The chain recombines TRBV19 with TRBJ1-5, with D hard to call. Trimming took 5 bases from V and 9 from J, leaving 20 bases between them. There are 15 residues in the CDR3. Germline loops: CDR1 LNHDA, CDR2 SQIVND (reference sequence).

This clone was seen a single time. The V and J genes are TRBV28 and TRBJ1-5; 7 nucleotides align to TRBD1. After removal of 5 bases from V and 11 bases from J, the junction contained 15 bases not matched to a gene. Germline CDR1 is MDHEN and CDR2 is SYDVKM. The CDR3 loop spans 15 amino acids. The CDR3 region is CASSGRDRDFEAQHF. In DNA, the CDR3 is TGTGCCAGCAGTGGAAGAGACAGGGATTTTGAGGCCCAGCATTTT.

The sample holds one count of this clone. The chain joins TRBV9 to TRBJ1-1; D unresolved. Trimming stripped 2 bases from V and 0 bases from J, with 11 bases between. The V gene's germline CDR1 is SGDLS and CDR2 YYNGEE. The CDR3 contains 15 residues. The CDR3 is CASSVVVTMNTEAFF. The CDR3, as DNA: TGTGCCAGCAGCGTTGTGGTGACCATGAACACTGAAGCTTTCTTT.

This chain joins TRBV6-1 and TRBJ1-2; 8 positions match TRBD1. The V gene end was trimmed by 0 bases and the J gene end by 3 bases; junction bases not matched to a gene: 3. The CDR3 loop spans 15 amino acids. Germline CDR1 MNHNS, CDR2 SASEGT. The CDR3 is CASSEAWGQDYGYTF. The CDR3 DNA follows: TGTGCCAGCAGTGAAGCCTGGGGACAGGACTATGGCTACACCTTC.

In this sample, this clone turned up a few times. The chain has TRBV2 and TRBJ1-5; a possible D gene is TRBD1 (5 bases). Deletions cut 4 bases from V and 4 bases from J, with 14 bases between. CDR3 length equals 15 residues. Germline V lookup: CDR1 SNHLY, CDR2 FYNNEI. The CDR3 loop is CASSVVQGGNQPQHF. In DNA, the CDR3 is TGTGCCAGCAGTGTGGTGCAGGGAGGAAATCAGCCCCAGCATTTT.

The chain combines TRBV6-5 with TRBJ1-1; TRBD1 is a possible D gene (6 bases). The V end was cut by 4 bases, the J end by 3 bases, with 9 bases between. Germline CDR1 is MNHEY and CDR2 is SVGAGI. The CDR3 is 13 residues long. CDR3 in amino acids: CASSSGDHTEAFF. CDR3 DNA sequence: TGTGCCAGCAGTTCAGGGGACCACACTGAAGCTTTCTTT.

V gene TRBV11-2 combines with J gene TRBJ1-2; 8 nucleotides agree with TRBD1. V dropped 5 bases and J dropped 8; count of bases not matched to a gene: 7. Germline-derived CDR1 and CDR2 are SGHAT and FQNNGV. This CDR3 has 13 amino acids. The DNA for the CDR3 is TGTGCCAGCAGCCGGACAGGGATAGGCGGCTACACCTTC. It is translated as CASSRTGIGGYTF.

This chain connects TRBV6-4 to TRBJ2-1; D gene uncertain. Germline CDR1 and CDR2: MRHNA and SNTAGT. CDR3 length: 15 amino acids. Deletions cut 3 bases from V and 0 bases from J, with 9 bases between. CDR3 bases: TGTGCCAGCAGTGATCGTCAGAGCTCCTACAATGAGCAGTTCTTC. This encodes CASSDRQSSYNEQFF.

V gene TRBV19 combines with J gene TRBJ1-5; possibly TRBD1 for D (6 bases). This CDR3 comprises 22 residues. Trimming took 3 bases from V and 0 from J, leaving 30 bases between them. CDR1 is LNHDA and CDR2 is SQIVND in the germline V gene (reference sequence). DNA for the CDR3: TGTGCCAGTAGTATGGATCAGCGGATCGGGGGCCTCTTAGATTTTAGCAATCAGCCCCAGCATTTT. It specifies CASSMDQRIGGLLDFSNQPQHF. Variable domain in full (rest from reference TRBV19 and TRBJ1-5): DGGITQSPKYLFRKEGQNVTLSCEQNLNHDAMYWYRQDPGQGLRLIYYSQIVNDFQKGDIAEGYSVSREKKESFPLTVTSAQKNPTAFYLCASSMDQRIGGLLDFSNQPQHFGDGTRLSIL.

CDR3: CAISESLAGGELFF. The CDR3 nucleotides are TGTGCCATCAGTGAGTCGCTTGCGGGAGGGGAGCTGTTTTTT. The V and J genes are TRBV10-3 and TRBJ2-2, with a weak D call TRBD2 (6 bases). CDR1 ENHRY and CDR2 SYGVKD come from the germline V gene. V gave up 0 bases and J gave up 8 bases, with 10 bases separating them. The CDR3 is made up of 14 amino acids.

This clone showed up just a few times. This sequence joins TRBV27 and TRBJ1-2; possibly TRBD1 for D (5 bases). The V gene's germline CDR1 is MNHEY and CDR2 SMNVEV (reference sequence). V gave up 5 bases and J gave up 0 bases, with 28 bases separating them. The CDR3 sequence is 20 residues long. CDR3 coding DNA: TGTGCCAGCAGTCCGCTGATACAGGTCGCAAGGACCCACACTAACTATGGCTACACCTTC. Translated: CASSPLIQVARTHTNYGYTF.

The rearrangement joins TRBV5-4 to TRBJ2-2; the D gene is possibly TRBD1 (6 bases). Germline V gene data show CDR1 as SGHNT and CDR2 as YYREEE (reference sequence). The CDR3 totals 16 residues. V was pared by 2 bases and J by 2 bases, with 13 bases between. CDR3 sequence (DNA): TGTGCCAGCAGCTTACCCGGGACACCAAACACCGGGGAGCTGTTTTTT. It specifies CASSLPGTPNTGELFF.